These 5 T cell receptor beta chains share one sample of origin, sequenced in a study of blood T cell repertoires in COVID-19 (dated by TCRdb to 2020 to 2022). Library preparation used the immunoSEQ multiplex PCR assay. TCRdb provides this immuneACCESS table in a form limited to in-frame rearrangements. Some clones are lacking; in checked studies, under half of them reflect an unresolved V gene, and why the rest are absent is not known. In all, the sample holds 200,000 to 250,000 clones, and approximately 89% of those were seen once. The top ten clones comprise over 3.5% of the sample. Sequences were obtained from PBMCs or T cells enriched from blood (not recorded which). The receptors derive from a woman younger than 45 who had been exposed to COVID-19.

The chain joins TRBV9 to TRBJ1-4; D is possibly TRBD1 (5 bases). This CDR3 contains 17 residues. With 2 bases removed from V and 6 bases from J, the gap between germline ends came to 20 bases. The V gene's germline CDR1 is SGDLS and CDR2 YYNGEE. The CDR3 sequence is CASSVDAGGSSHEKLFF. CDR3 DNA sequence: TGTGCCAGCAGCGTGGATGCCGGGGGGAGTTCCCATGAAAAACTGTTTTTT.

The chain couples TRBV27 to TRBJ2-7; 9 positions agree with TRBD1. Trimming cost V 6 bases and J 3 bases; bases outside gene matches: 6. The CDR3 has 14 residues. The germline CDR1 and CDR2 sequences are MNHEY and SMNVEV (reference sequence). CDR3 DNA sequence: TGTGCCAGCAGGACCGGGACAGGGTACTACGAGCAGTACTTC. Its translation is CASRTGTGYYEQYF.

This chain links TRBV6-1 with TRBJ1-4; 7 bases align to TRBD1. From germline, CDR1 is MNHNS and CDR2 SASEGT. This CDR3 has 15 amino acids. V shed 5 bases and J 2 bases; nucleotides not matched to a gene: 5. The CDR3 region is CASSRDRVTNEKLFF. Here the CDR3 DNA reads TGTGCCAGCAGTAGAGACAGGGTCACTAATGAAAAACTGTTTTTT.

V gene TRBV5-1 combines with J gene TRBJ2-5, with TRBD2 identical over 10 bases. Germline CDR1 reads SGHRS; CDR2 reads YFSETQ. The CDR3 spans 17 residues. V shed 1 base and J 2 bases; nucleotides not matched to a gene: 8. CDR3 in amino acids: CASSLLPLAGLQETQYF. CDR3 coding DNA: TGCGCCAGCAGCTTGTTGCCACTAGCGGGGCTACAAGAGACCCAGTACTTC. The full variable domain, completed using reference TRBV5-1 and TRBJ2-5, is KAGVTQTPRYLIKTRGQQVTLSCSPISGHRSVSWYQQTPGQGLQFLFEYFSETQRNKGNFPGRFSGRQFSNSRSEMNVSTLELGDSALYLCASSLLPLAGLQETQYFGPGTRLLVL.

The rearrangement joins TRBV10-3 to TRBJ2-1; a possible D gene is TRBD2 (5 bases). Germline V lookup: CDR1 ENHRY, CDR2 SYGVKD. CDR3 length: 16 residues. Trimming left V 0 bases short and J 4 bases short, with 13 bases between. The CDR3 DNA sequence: TGTGCCATCAGTGAGTCGGGAGCGGAGCAGTACAATGAGCAGTTCTTC. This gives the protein CAISESGAEQYNEQFF.